The 16 T cell receptor beta chains reported below all come from one sample, sequenced in a study of T cells in Graves' hyperthyroidism and ophthalmopathy. TCR beta CDR3 regions were amplified from RNA. Initially, a first-round RT-PCR of the TCR CDR3 employed the HTBI primer set. TCRdb used MiXCR to reprocess the multiplex PCR reads, holding one entry per CDR3 protein. The sample yields under 400,000 distinct CDR3 sequences, 15% to 19% seen once. The sample comprised blood. These receptors originate from a woman between 18 and 29 years old with Graves' hyperthyroidism that later progressed to Graves' ophthalmopathy.

V and J are TRBV7-9 and TRBJ1-5, with 9 bases that match TRBD1. Germline lookup yields CDR1 SEHNR and CDR2 FQNEAQ (reference sequence). After removal of 5 bases from V and 4 bases from J, the junction contained 6 bases not matched to a gene. This CDR3 is built from 15 residues. The CDR3 DNA reads as TGTGCCAGCAGCCTAGGGACAGGGACTAATCAGCCCCAGCATTTT. The encoded protein is CASSLGTGTNQPQHF.

CDR3: CASRRGPSGDHQEYGYEQYF. Written as DNA, the CDR3 is TGTGCCAGCAGGAGGGGCCCCTCGGGAGACCACCAGGAATATGGGTACGAGCAGTACTTC. The chain employs TRBV6-2 or TRBV6-3 and TRBJ2-7, with a tentative D call TRBD2 (6 bases). V was trimmed by 6 bases and J by 4 bases, leaving 34 bases between them. Germline V gives CDR1 MNHEY, CDR2 SVGEGT. The CDR3 has 20 residues.

The CDR3 DNA is TGCAGTGCTAGAGATTTGGGACTAGCGGGAGGCGCTAGCACAGATACGCAGTATTTT. Translation: CSARDLGLAGGASTDTQYF. The chain is built from TRBV20-1 and TRBJ2-3; 15 nucleotides agree with TRBD2. V lost 0 bases to trimming and J lost 0 bases; unmatched junction nucleotides: 7. CDR1 and CDR2 from the germline V gene are DFQATT and SNEGSKA (reference sequence). The CDR3 runs 19 residues.

This clonotype occurred many times. V and J are TRBV28 and TRBJ2-7; D call uncertain. The V gene lost 4 bases and the J gene lost 0 bases, with 22 bases spanning the gap. Germline assignment: CDR1 MDHEN and CDR2 SYDVKM. This CDR3 is 18 amino acids long. The CDR3 loop is CASSWNMNDQRSSYEQYF. The CDR3 nucleotides are TGTGCCAGCAGTTGGAACATGAATGACCAGCGAAGCTCCTACGAGCAGTACTTC. Together with reference TRBV28 and TRBJ2-7, the CDR3 gives the full variable domain: DVKVTQSSRYLVKRTGEKVFLECVQDMDHENMFWYRQDPGLGLRLIYFSYDVKMKEKGDIPEGYSVSREKKERFSLILESASTNQTSMYLCASSWNMNDQRSSYEQYFGPGTRLTVT.

This clonotype occurred many times. V is TRBV7-9 and J is TRBJ2-1, with 10 bases that match TRBD2. The V gene end was trimmed by 5 bases and the J gene end by 4 bases; junction bases not matched to a gene: 8. The germline V gene has CDR1 SEHNR and CDR2 FQNEAQ (reference sequence). This CDR3 region has 16 residues. CDR3 in DNA: TGTGCCAGCAGCCCCCACTCTAGCGGGAGTTACAATGAGCAGTTCTTC. Its translation: CASSPHSSGSYNEQFF.

A word on this clonotype: This may arise from a read error, as a much more abundant clone is one base away. This sequence joins TRBV20-1 and TRBJ2-7; 10 positions match TRBD1. CDR1 is DFQATT, CDR2 SNEGSKA, per germline (reference sequence). Trimming at V came to 2 bases and at J to 2 bases, leaving 6 bases not matched to a gene. The CDR3 spans 15 residues. The CDR3 loop is CSARPGTGDPYEQYF. In DNA, the CDR3 is TGCAGTGCTAGACCCGGGACAGGGGACCCCTACGAGCAGTACTTC.

A single count supports this clonotype. This chain connects TRBV20-1 to TRBJ1-2; TRBD1 agrees at 7 bases. Germline V CDR1 and CDR2: DFQATT, SNEGSKA (reference sequence). Trimming removed 4 bases from V and 4 bases from J; junction bases left unmatched: 6. The CDR3 covers 13 residues. CDR3 sequence (DNA): TGCAGTGCTATCCCGTACAGGGGCTATGGCTACACCTTC. Its protein product is CSAIPYRGYGYTF.

This clonotype came up many times. The CDR3 sequence is CSASDRGSSYEQYF. The CDR3 DNA follows: TGCAGTGCCTCGGACAGGGGGAGCTCCTACGAGCAGTACTTC. The chain recombines TRBV20-1 with TRBJ2-7; 10 nucleotides align to TRBD1. V shed 6 bases, J shed 0 bases, and the junction held 5 bases outside the gene matches. The CDR3 sequence is 14 residues long. Germline V gives CDR1 DFQATT, CDR2 SNEGSKA (reference sequence).

In this sample, this clonotype turned up a few times. The chain has TRBV20-1 and TRBJ2-3; TRBD1 is a possible D gene (6 bases). This CDR3 comprises 14 residues. Germline assignment: CDR1 DFQATT and CDR2 SNEGSKA (reference sequence). With 4 bases removed from V and 0 bases from J, the gap between germline ends came to 11 bases. CDR3 sequence reads: CSATGAPSTDTQYF. The CDR3 DNA sequence: TGCAGTGCTACAGGGGCCCCTAGCACAGATACGCAGTATTTT.

This clonotype was seen many times. V gene TRBV13 combines with J gene TRBJ2-7; D remains unclear. The length of the CDR3 is 12 residues. The V gene lost 1 base and the J gene lost 5 bases, with 6 bases spanning the gap. In germline, CDR1 is PRHDT, CDR2 FYEKMQ (reference sequence). The CDR3 sequence: CASSLVQDEQYF. Here the CDR3 DNA reads TGTGCCAGCAGCTTAGTGCAGGACGAGCAGTACTTC.

This clonotype was observed many times. The chain combines TRBV2 with TRBJ2-1; weak D call: TRBD2 (6 bases). V lost 6 bases and J 0 bases, leaving 15 bases between the germline ends. The CDR3 is 16 residues long. The germline CDR1 and CDR2 sequences are SNHLY and FYNNEI. This CDR3 is CASRGKGGSSYNEQFF. CDR3 bases: TGTGCCAGCAGGGGGAAGGGAGGAAGCTCCTACAATGAGCAGTTCTTC. The whole variable domain, remainder taken from reference TRBV2 and TRBJ2-1, is EPEVTQTPSHQVTQMGQEVILRCVPISNHLYFYWYRQILGQKVEFLVSFYNNEISEKSEIFDDQFSVERPDGSNFTLKIRSTKLEDSAMYFCASRGKGGSSYNEQFFGPGTRLTVL.

This clonotype was counted ten times or more. The chain carries TRBV6-2 or TRBV6-3 and TRBJ2-7, with TRBD1 matching 11 bases. The J segment lost 5 bases and the V segment lost 6 bases, leaving 3 bases of the junction unmatched. Germline loops: CDR1 MNHEY, CDR2 SVGEGT. CDR3 length: 13 residues. CDR3 nucleotide sequence: TGTGCCAGCAGCCGGACAGGGGGCCACGAGCAGTACTTC. Encoded protein: CASSRTGGHEQYF.

Many counts were recorded for this clonotype. The chain has TRBV20-1 and TRBJ2-7; D might be TRBD2 (6 bases). Trimming stripped 0 bases from V and 6 bases from J, with 21 bases between. Germline values: CDR1 DFQATT, CDR2 SNEGSKA (reference sequence). This CDR3 has 16 amino acids. The CDR3: CSARDLASASFGEQYF. CDR3 bases: TGCAGTGCTAGAGATCTGGCTAGCGCTTCATTCGGCGAGCAGTACTTC.

This clonotype has only a few counts. This CDR3 is CASSLIGGQLYGYTF. Written as DNA, the CDR3 is TGTGCCAGCAGTTTAATCGGCGGACAGTTATATGGCTACACCTTC. The V call is TRBV27, the J call TRBJ1-2; tentative D call: TRBD1 (6 bases). The CDR3 is made up of 15 amino acids. Per the germline V gene, CDR1 is MNHEY and CDR2 is SMNVEV (reference sequence). V was pared by 2 bases and J by 5 bases, with 15 bases between.

This clonotype was found many times. The V gene is TRBV20-1, the J gene TRBJ2-4; tentatively, D is TRBD1 or TRBD2 (5 bases each). Germline loops: CDR1 DFQATT, CDR2 SNEGSKA (reference sequence). The CDR3 sequence is 17 residues long. V was shortened by 2 bases and J by 1 base, with 18 bases between the two germline ends. The CDR3 sequence: CSARSTGLDGAKNIQYF. CDR3 DNA sequence: TGCAGTGCTAGATCCACGGGGCTAGATGGGGCCAAAAACATTCAGTACTTC.

This clonotype was observed at least ten times. The V call is TRBV11-2, the J call TRBJ2-4, with D maybe TRBD1 (5 bases). This CDR3 is built from 16 residues. Germline values: CDR1 SGHAT, CDR2 FQNNGV. V was trimmed by 5 bases and J by 1 base, leaving 15 bases between them. The CDR3 loop is CASSLRAGIAKNIQYF. The CDR3 DNA reads TGTGCCAGCAGCCTTCGGGCAGGGATTGCCAAAAACATTCAGTACTTC.